These 20 T cell receptor beta chains were sequenced from one sample in a study of CD8+CD57+ T cells in acquired aplastic anemia. TCR beta VDJ combinations and CDR3 sequences were profiled from genomic DNA. TCRdb redid the calling of the reads with MiXCR, one entry per CDR3 protein. The sample includes about 470,000 distinct CDR3 sequences, roughly 34% of them seen just once. Whoever was chosen for sequencing had shown CD8+CD57+ cell expansion by flow cytometry. The sample comprised sorted CD4+, CD8+, or CD8+CD57+ T cells (not recorded which) from PBMCs. Source of these receptors: a human donor with aplastic anemia.

The V call is TRBV20-1, the J call TRBJ1-4, with D perhaps matching TRBD1 (5 bases). Trimming pared 0 bases from V and 4 bases from J, leaving 12 bases between. The V gene's germline CDR1 is DFQATT and CDR2 SNEGSKA (reference sequence). The CDR3 has 15 residues. CDR3 sequence (DNA): TGCAGTGCTAGAGACCAGGGTCATGATAATGAAAAACTGTTTTTT. Translating gives CSARDQGHDNEKLFF.

The chain has TRBV5-4 and TRBJ1-2; tentative D call: TRBD1 (6 bases). Trimming took 4 bases from V and 3 from J, leaving 16 bases between them. Germline V gene sequence: CDR1 SGHNT, CDR2 YYREEE (reference sequence). The length of the CDR3 is 15 residues. CDR3 sequence: CASSPRGGLDYGYTF. In nucleotides, the CDR3 is TGTGCCAGCAGCCCGCGCGGGGGGCTTGACTATGGCTACACCTTC.

In its sample, this clonotype was seen a few times. The V and J genes are TRBV5-1 and TRBJ2-1; 8 positions match TRBD1. Germline CDR1 and CDR2: SGHRS and YFSETQ. After removal of 4 bases from V and 4 bases from J, the junction contained 1 base not matched to a gene. This CDR3 spans 13 amino acids. The CDR3 is CASSGTGYNEQFF. The CDR3 DNA follows: TGCGCCAGCAGCGGGACAGGATACAATGAGCAGTTCTTC. The full variable domain, in which reference TRBV5-1 and TRBJ2-1 provide the parts outside the CDR3, is KAGVTQTPRYLIKTRGQQVTLSCSPISGHRSVSWYQQTPGQGLQFLFEYFSETQRNKGNFPGRFSGRQFSNSRSEMNVSTLELGDSALYLCASSGTGYNEQFFGPGTRLTVL.

This chain joins TRBV10-2 and TRBJ2-3; 7 nucleotides line up with TRBD1. V lost 6 bases, J lost 1 base, and 10 bases stayed unmatched. This CDR3 contains 16 residues. In germline, CDR1 is WSHSY, CDR2 SAAADI. The CDR3 sequence is CASRPTTGPGTDTQYF. The CDR3 DNA reads as TGCGCCAGCAGACCCACGACAGGGCCTGGCACAGATACGCAGTATTTT.

A few counts support this clonotype. V gene TRBV7-6 combines with J gene TRBJ2-5; D is possibly TRBD1 (8 bases). Trimming removed 0 bases from V and 5 bases from J, with 19 bases in between. The CDR3 length is 17 residues. The germline V gene encodes CDR1 SGHVS and CDR2 FNYEAQ. The CDR3 protein is CASSLATGGGAGETQYF. The DNA of the CDR3 is TGTGCCAGCAGCTTAGCCACAGGGGGGGGGGCCGGTGAGACCCAGTACTTC.

This clonotype was recorded many times. V usage is TRBV9 and J usage is TRBJ2-7, with no clear D. The CDR3 extends over 13 amino acids. Deletions cut 3 bases from V and 2 bases from J, with 9 bases between. Germline V gene lookup returns CDR1 SGDLS and CDR2 YYNGEE. CDR3 in DNA: TGTGCCAGCAGCGGTCGACTTGCCTACGAGCAGTACTTC. This gives the protein CASSGRLAYEQYF.

The count of this clonotype is one. V is TRBV5-8 and J is TRBJ1-1, with D unresolved. Germline CDR1 SGHTS, CDR2 YDEGEE. CDR3 length equals 15 residues. V was cut by 3 bases and J by 4 bases, with 16 bases left in between. CDR3: CASSSLTMPSTEAFF. Here the CDR3 DNA reads TGTGCCAGCAGCTCTTTGACAATGCCCAGCACTGAAGCTTTCTTT. Filled out from reference TRBV5-8 and TRBJ1-1, the complete variable domain reads EAGVTQSPTHLIKTRGQQATLRCSPISGHTSVYWYQQALGLGLQFLLWYDEGEERNRGNFPPRFSGRQFPNYSSELNVNALELEDSALYLCASSSLTMPSTEAFFGQGTRLTVV.

CDR3 in amino acids: CASSLGPSGSSTDTQYF. As DNA, the CDR3 is TGTGCCAGCAGCTTAGGACCTAGCGGGAGCAGCACAGATACGCAGTATTTT. The V gene is TRBV11-1, the J gene TRBJ2-3, with 10 positions matching TRBD2. CDR3 length equals 17 residues. CDR1 and CDR2 (germline): SGHAT, FQDESV (reference sequence). V dropped 1 base and J dropped 0; count of bases not matched to a gene: 4.

In its sample, this clonotype was seen a few times. The chain is built from TRBV7-9 and TRBJ2-2; 7 nucleotides line up with TRBD2. CDR1 SEHNR and CDR2 FQNEAQ come from the germline V gene (reference sequence). With V trimmed by 5 bases and J by 4 bases, 10 bases remained unmatched. The CDR3 length is 16 residues. In DNA, the CDR3 is TGTGCCAGCAGCCTTGGAACTAGCGAACTCACCGGGGAGCTGTTTTTT. Translated: CASSLGTSELTGELFF.

The J gene is TRBJ2-7, the V gene TRBV25-1, with D tentatively TRBD1 (5 bases). V lost 5 bases and J 9 bases, leaving 20 bases between the germline ends. Germline-derived CDR1 and CDR2 are MGHDK and SYGVNS. The CDR3 contains 14 residues. The DNA of the CDR3 is TGTGCCAGCAGTTTGAAGGGGCTAACGTGGGGGCAGTACTTC. This codes for CASSLKGLTWGQYF.

This clonotype occurred many times. The chain has TRBV12-3 or TRBV12-4 and TRBJ1-1; unclear D gene. V was clipped by 5 bases and J by 2 bases, with 9 bases between them. The CDR3 has 13 residues. In nucleotides, the CDR3 is TGTGCCAGCAGTCAACACCGAAACACTGAAGCTTTCTTT. As protein: CASSQHRNTEAFF.

The V and J genes are TRBV20-1 and TRBJ2-6; 8 bases are shared with TRBD2. J lost 2 bases, V lost 1 base, and 10 bases had no gene match. Germline CDR1 reads DFQATT; CDR2 reads SNEGSKA (reference sequence). The CDR3 sequence is 18 residues long. The CDR3 sequence is CSARAMAGGLAGANVLTF. The DNA of the CDR3 is TGCAGTGCTAGAGCAATGGCGGGAGGACTCGCTGGGGCCAACGTCCTGACTTTC.

The chain couples TRBV10-3 to TRBJ1-2, with TRBD1 as a possible D gene (5 bases). The germline CDR1 and CDR2 sequences are ENHRY and SYGVKD. The CDR3 has 14 amino acids. With 6 bases removed from V and 0 bases from J, the gap between germline ends came to 11 bases. The CDR3 spells CAISLDRTNYGYTF. Written as DNA, the CDR3 is TGTGCCATCAGCCTAGACAGAACTAACTATGGCTACACCTTC.

This clonotype was detected a few times. The chain is built from TRBV12-3 or TRBV12-4 and TRBJ2-6; D is ambiguous. V lost 1 base, J lost 4 bases, and 14 bases lay in between. There are 17 residues in the CDR3. CDR3 bases: TGTGCCAGCAGTTTAGGATTAGACCTTAGGGGGGCCAACGTCCTGACTTTC. This sequence encodes CASSLGLDLRGANVLTF.

As concerns this clonotype: With a much larger clone just one base away, this may be a read error. The chain couples TRBV19 to TRBJ2-5; 12 bases are a match to TRBD2. V lost 9 bases, J lost 4 bases, and 9 bases stayed unmatched. From germline, CDR1 is LNHDA and CDR2 SQIVND (reference sequence). CDR3 size: 15 residues. CDR3 nucleotides: TGTGCCAGCAGAACTAGCGGGAGGCAGTTAGAGACCCAGTACTTC. Translated: CASRTSGRQLETQYF.

This clonotype was detected many times. The chain is built from TRBV19 and TRBJ1-1; 7 bases are a match to TRBD1. V trimming: 3 bases; J trimming: 4 bases; junction bases outside the gene matches: 2. The CDR3 sequence is 13 residues long. Per the germline V gene, CDR1 is LNHDA and CDR2 is SQIVND (reference sequence). The CDR3 DNA reads as TGTGCCAGTAGTATGGCAGGGGGCACTGAAGCTTTCTTT. Protein product: CASSMAGGTEAFF.

Many counts were recorded for this clonotype. The chain recombines TRBV24-1 with TRBJ2-1, with 7 bases lining up with TRBD2. From germline, CDR1 is KGHDR and CDR2 SFDVKD. V dropped 4 bases and J dropped 8; count of bases not matched to a gene: 13. This CDR3 is 16 amino acids long. The CDR3 nucleotides are TGTGCCACCAGTGACCCGGGAGGTGGGAGGGCCTATGAGCAGTTCTTC. It yields the protein CATSDPGGGRAYEQFF.

This clonotype has only a few counts. This sequence may be a read error, since a much larger clone differs from it by one base. The V call is TRBV10-2, the J call TRBJ2-7; a weak D match, TRBD2 (7 bases). V lost 7 bases and J lost 7, with 26 bases in between. Germline assignment: CDR1 WSHSY and CDR2 SAAADI. The CDR3 contains 16 residues. The CDR3 here is CASTDTGGETYNEQYF. The CDR3 nucleotides are TGCGCCAGCACGGACACGGGGGGCGAAACTTACAATGAGCAGTACTTC.

This sequence joins TRBV11-2 and TRBJ2-7; D is undetermined. V shed 5 bases and J shed 7 bases, with 9 bases lying between them. CDR3 length: 11 amino acids. Per the germline V gene, CDR1 is SGHAT and CDR2 is FQNNGV. CDR3: CASSRAGEQYF. CDR3 in DNA: TGTGCCAGCAGCCGCGCCGGGGAGCAGTACTTC.

This clonotype was found many times. The genes are TRBV24-1 and TRBJ2-7; 10 nucleotides align to TRBD1. V lost 10 bases and J lost 2; bases outside the gene matches: 4. This CDR3 is 13 amino acids long. Germline CDR1 reads KGHDR; CDR2 reads SFDVKD. In DNA form, the CDR3 reads TGTGCCACTGGAGGACAGGGGGCCTACGAGCAGTACTTC. Its protein product is CATGGQGAYEQYF.